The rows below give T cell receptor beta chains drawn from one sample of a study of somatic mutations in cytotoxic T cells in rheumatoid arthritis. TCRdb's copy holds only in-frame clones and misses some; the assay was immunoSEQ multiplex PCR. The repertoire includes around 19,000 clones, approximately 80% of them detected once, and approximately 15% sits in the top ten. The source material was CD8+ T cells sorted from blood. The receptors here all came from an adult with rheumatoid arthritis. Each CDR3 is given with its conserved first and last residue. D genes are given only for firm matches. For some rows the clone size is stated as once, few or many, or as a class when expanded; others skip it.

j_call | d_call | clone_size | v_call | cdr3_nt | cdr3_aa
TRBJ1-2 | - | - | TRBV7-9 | TGTGCCAGCAGCTTAGTAGTGCCAGGGATTGATGGCTACACCTTC | CASSLVVPGIDGYTF
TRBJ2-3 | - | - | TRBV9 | TGTGCCAGCAGCGTAGATGGCTCCCATACGCAGTATTTT | CASSVDGSHTQYF
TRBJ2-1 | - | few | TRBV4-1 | TGCGCCAGCAGCCAAGAAGCCAAGGGTTGGGATGAGCAGTTCTTC | CASSQEAKGWDEQFF
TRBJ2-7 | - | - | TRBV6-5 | TGTGCCAGCAGTTACTCGCCATGGTACGAGCAGTACTTC | CASSYSPWYEQYF
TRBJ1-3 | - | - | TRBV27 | TGTGCCAGCAGTTTGTCCGGACACTCTGGAAACACCATATATTTT | CASSLSGHSGNTIYF
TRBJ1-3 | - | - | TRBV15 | TGTGCCACCAGCACCCAGGTGGGAAACACCATATATTTT | CATSTQVGNTIYF
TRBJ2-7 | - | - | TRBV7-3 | TGTGCCAGCAGCTTATTTGGGGACTCCTCCTACGAGCAGTACTTC | CASSLFGDSSYEQYF
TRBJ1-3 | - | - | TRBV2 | TGTGCCAGCAGCCAGGGGTCCTACTCTGGAAACACCATATATTTT | CASSQGSYSGNTIYF
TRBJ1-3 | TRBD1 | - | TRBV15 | TGTGCCACCAGCAACAGGGGCTCTGGAAACACCATATATTTT | CATSNRGSGNTIYF
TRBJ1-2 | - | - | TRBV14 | TGTGCCAGCAGCCAAGACGGCCGTTTTTGGGGCTACACCTTC | CASSQDGRFWGYTF
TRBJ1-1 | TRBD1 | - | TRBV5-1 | TGCGCCAGCAGGTACGGGACAGGCCGCGGGGGAGCTTTCTTT | CASRYGTGRGGAFF
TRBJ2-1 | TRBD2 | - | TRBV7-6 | TGTGCCAGCAGGCGGGAGGGCCGCAATGAGCAGTTCTTC | CASRREGRNEQFF
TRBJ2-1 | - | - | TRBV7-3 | TGTGCCAGCAGCTCCCACGGGGCGGGGACCTACAATGAGCAGTTCTTC | CASSSHGAGTYNEQFF
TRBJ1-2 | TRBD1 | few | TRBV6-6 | TGTGCCAGCAGTTACTTGGACAGGTACTACACCTTC | CASSYLDRYYTF
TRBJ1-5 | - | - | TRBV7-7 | TGTGCTAGCAGCTTAGGGGCAGGGCGAGATAGCAATCAGCCTCAGCATTTT | CASSLGAGRDSNQPQHF
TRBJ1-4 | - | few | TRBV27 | TGTGCCAGCAGTTCCAGGGTTTGGGCTGAAAAACTGTTTTTT | CASSSRVWAEKLFF
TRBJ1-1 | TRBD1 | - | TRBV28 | TGTGCCAGCAGTCCCAACTCCGACAGGGACACTGAAGCTTTCTTT | CASSPNSDRDTEAFF
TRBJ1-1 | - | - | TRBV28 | TGTGCCAGCAGTTCCCTCATACAGGGAGGCGCTTTCTTT | CASSSLIQGGAFF
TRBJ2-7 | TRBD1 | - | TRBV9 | TGTGCCAGCAGCACGGACATCGGACAGGGGATATACGAGCAGTACTTC | CASSTDIGQGIYEQYF
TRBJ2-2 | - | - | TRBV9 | TGTGCCAGCAGCGTAGGGACATCTGGGGAGCTGTTTTTT | CASSVGTSGELFF
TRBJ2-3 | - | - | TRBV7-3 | TGTGCCAGCAGCTTATTGCGCGATACGCAGTATTTT | CASSLLRDTQYF
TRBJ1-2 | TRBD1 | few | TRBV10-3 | TGTGCCATCAGTGAGCCGGGACAGGGGAGCTATGGCTACACCTTC | CAISEPGQGSYGYTF
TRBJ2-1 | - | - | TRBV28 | TGTGCCAGCAGTTTAGTCCAATACTACAATGAGCAGTTCTTC | CASSLVQYYNEQFF
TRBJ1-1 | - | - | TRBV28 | TGTGCCAGCATCAGACACCCGGACAGATCGGAAGCTTTCTTT | CASIRHPDRSEAFF
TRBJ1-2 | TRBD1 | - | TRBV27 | TGTGCCAGCAGTCCCCACCACCCACAGGGGGCGCAGGATGGCTACACCTTC | CASSPHHPQGAQDGYTF
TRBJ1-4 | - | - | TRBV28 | TGTGCCAGCAGTCCCTGGACAGCTGCTGAAAAACTGTTTTTT | CASSPWTAAEKLFF
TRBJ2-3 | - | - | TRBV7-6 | TGTGCCAGCAGCCCCCGAGTGGGCACAGATACGCAGTATTTT | CASSPRVGTDTQYF
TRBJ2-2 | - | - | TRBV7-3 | TGTGCCAGCAGCTCTAACACCGGGGAGCTGTTTTTT | CASSSNTGELFF
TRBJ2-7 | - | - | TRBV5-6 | TGTGCCAGCAGCTACGGGCGACCTACCGACGAGCAGTACTTC | CASSYGRPTDEQYF
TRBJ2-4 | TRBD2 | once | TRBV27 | TGTGCCAGCAGTTTAGTAGGGGAGGGCAAAAACATTCAGTACTTC | CASSLVGEGKNIQYF
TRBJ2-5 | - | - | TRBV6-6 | TGTGCCAGCAGTTTGGAGCGCCGCCAAGAGACCCAGTACTTC | CASSLERRQETQYF
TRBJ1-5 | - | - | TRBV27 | TGTGCCAGCGGAGTGGCAGGGCGGAATCAGCCCCAGCATTTT | CASGVAGRNQPQHF
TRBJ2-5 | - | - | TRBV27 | TGTGCCAGCAGTCTCAACCCAACAAACAGGAAAGAGACCCAGTACTTC | CASSLNPTNRKETQYF
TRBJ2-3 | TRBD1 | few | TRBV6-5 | TGTGCCAGCAGTTACTCACGGACAGGGACAGATACGCAGTATTTT | CASSYSRTGTDTQYF
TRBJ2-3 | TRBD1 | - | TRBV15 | TGTGCCACCAGCAGCTGGACAGGGGGCTTTGCAGATACGCAGTATTTT | CATSSWTGGFADTQYF
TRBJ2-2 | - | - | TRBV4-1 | TGCGCCAGCAGCCAAGTGCTGCGGCGGGGCACCGGGGAGCTGTTTTTT | CASSQVLRRGTGELFF
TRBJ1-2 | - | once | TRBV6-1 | TGTGCCAGCAGTGAAGGGGGGGGCGGTGGCTACACCTTC | CASSEGGGGGYTF
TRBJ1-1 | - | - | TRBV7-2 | TGTGCCAGCAGCCCGAGGGTACTGAACACTGAAGCTTTCTTT | CASSPRVLNTEAFF
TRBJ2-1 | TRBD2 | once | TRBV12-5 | TGTGCTAGTGGTTTGGGAGGGACTAGGGAGTACAATGAGCAGTTCTTC | CASGLGGTREYNEQFF
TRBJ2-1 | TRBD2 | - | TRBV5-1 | TGCGCCAGCAGCCCGTGGGGGACTAGCGGGGAGTCCTACAATGAGCAGTTCTTC | CASSPWGTSGESYNEQFF
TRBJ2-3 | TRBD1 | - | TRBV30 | TGTGCCTGGAGTGCACAGGGGGGCCGCACAGATACGCAGTATTTT | CAWSAQGGRTDTQYF